This TCR beta chain was identified during a study of neurological immune-mediated disorders. Looked up from germline, CDR1 is LGHDT and CDR2 is YNNKEL (reference sequence). The CDR3 consists of 18 residues. V lost 1 base to trimming and J lost 2 bases; unmatched junction nucleotides: 6. In TCRdb, the 5' RACE reads were re-called with MiXCR into one record per CDR3 protein. The data show 72,000 or so distinct CDR3 sequences, with 17% seen just once and about 16% held by the top ten. At least ten counts were recorded for this clonotype. This clonotype was obtained from a woman in her thirties or forties in good health. Input material: PBMCs. The V and J genes are TRBV3-1 and TRBJ1-6; 9 bases match TRBD1. The CDR3 loop reads CASSQGVTGGPYNSPLHF. The CDR3 DNA reads TGTGCCAGCAGCCAAGGGGTCACAGGGGGCCCCTATAATTCACCCCTCCACTTT.